The rows below give T cell receptor beta chains drawn from one sample of a study of blood T cell repertoires in COVID-19. Method: immunoSEQ multiplex PCR; TCRdb's copy keeps in-frame clones and lacks some. Of about 260,000 clones in the sample, over 75% are singletons; the top ten hold over 2.5%. The sequenced sample consisted of PBMCs or T cells enriched from blood (not recorded which). Receptors were obtained from a woman aged 40 to 49 who had been exposed to COVID-19. Both conserved end residues are part of each CDR3. D genes are given only for firm matches. The size of a clone is reported for some rows only, either as once, few or many, or as a class for expanded clones.

.	TRBV7-2	.	TRBJ2-2	TGTGCCAGCAGGGTGGACTTTTTTAACACCGGGGAGCTGTTTTTT	CASRVDFFNTGELFF
.	TRBV19	.	TRBJ1-1	TGTGCCAGTAGTATAGCGCACAGAGAGAACACTGAAGCTTTCTTT	CASSIAHRENTEAFF
TRBD1	TRBV19	.	TRBJ1-2	TGTGCCAGTAGTCGGACAGGGGAAGACTATGGCTACACCTTC	CASSRTGEDYGYTF
.	TRBV9	.	TRBJ1-2	TGTGCCAGCGGCCGACAGAGCTATGGCTACACCTTC	CASGRQSYGYTF
.	TRBV5-4	once	TRBJ2-1	TGTGCCAGCAGCTTGGCCCTCGGGAACAATGAGCAGTTCTTC	CASSLALGNNEQFF
.	TRBV24-1	.	TRBJ2-2	TGTGCCACCAGTGACCCGAGAGGGAACACCGGGGAGCTGTTTTTT	CATSDPRGNTGELFF
TRBD1	TRBV7-9	few	TRBJ1-1	TGTGCCAGCAGCCCATCCGGGACAGGGCCCGGTGAAGCTTTCTTT	CASSPSGTGPGEAFF
.	TRBV4-3	.	TRBJ1-1	TGCGCCAGCAGCCAAGATAATTTAGGGGGACCTGAAGCTTTCTTT	CASSQDNLGGPEAFF
.	TRBV15	.	TRBJ1-3	TGTGCCACCAGCAGAGATTGGAGGATCTCTGGAAACACCATATATTTT	CATSRDWRISGNTIYF
TRBD2	TRBV10-3	.	TRBJ2-5	TGTGCCATCAGGGCAGCGGGGGATCACCAAGAGACCCAGTACTTC	CAIRAAGDHQETQYF
.	TRBV5-1	.	TRBJ1-1	TGTGCCAGCAGCTTCAGCAGGGGCGACTCTGAAGCTTTCTTT	CASSFSRGDSEAFF
.	TRBV10-3	.	TRBJ1-2	TGTGCCATCATCGACATCGACAGAACTCCCTATGGCTACACCTTC	CAIIDIDRTPYGYTF
.	TRBV6-5	.	TRBJ1-2	TGTGCCAGCAGTCTGGTAGCCCAGGGTAACTATGGCTACACCTTC	CASSLVAQGNYGYTF
TRBD2	TRBV24-1	.	TRBJ2-3	TGTGCCACCAGTGGCGGACTAGCGGGAATTACTAAAACGGGGACAGATACGCAGTATTTT	CATSGGLAGITKTGTDTQYF
.	TRBV6-5	.	TRBJ1-3	TGTGCCAGCACTGGCGGAAACACCATATATTTT	CASTGGNTIYF
TRBD2	TRBV7-2	.	TRBJ2-3	TGTGCCAGCAGCTCCCCTAGCGGGAACACAGATACGCAGTATTTT	CASSSPSGNTDTQYF
.	TRBV28	once	TRBJ2-1	TGTGCCAGCAGTTTACCGGAACGAGCGCGGGATAAGTTGGAGTTCTTC	CASSLPERARDKLEFF
.	TRBV6-5	.	TRBJ1-2	TGTGCCAGCAGTTATTCGGAGACTAACGGGAATGGCTACACCTTC	CASSYSETNGNGYTF
.	TRBV19	.	TRBJ1-5	TGTGCCAGTAGTATACAGGGATGGGGCAATCAGCCCCAGCATTTT	CASSIQGWGNQPQHF
TRBD1	TRBV7-2	.	TRBJ2-1	TGTGCCAGCAGCTTTGACAGGGGGCTAATAAATGAGCAGTTCTTC	CASSFDRGLINEQFF
.	TRBV7-3	.	TRBJ2-6	TGTGCCAGCAGCTTAAGCACGGGCTCTGGGGCCAACGTCCTGACTTTC	CASSLSTGSGANVLTF